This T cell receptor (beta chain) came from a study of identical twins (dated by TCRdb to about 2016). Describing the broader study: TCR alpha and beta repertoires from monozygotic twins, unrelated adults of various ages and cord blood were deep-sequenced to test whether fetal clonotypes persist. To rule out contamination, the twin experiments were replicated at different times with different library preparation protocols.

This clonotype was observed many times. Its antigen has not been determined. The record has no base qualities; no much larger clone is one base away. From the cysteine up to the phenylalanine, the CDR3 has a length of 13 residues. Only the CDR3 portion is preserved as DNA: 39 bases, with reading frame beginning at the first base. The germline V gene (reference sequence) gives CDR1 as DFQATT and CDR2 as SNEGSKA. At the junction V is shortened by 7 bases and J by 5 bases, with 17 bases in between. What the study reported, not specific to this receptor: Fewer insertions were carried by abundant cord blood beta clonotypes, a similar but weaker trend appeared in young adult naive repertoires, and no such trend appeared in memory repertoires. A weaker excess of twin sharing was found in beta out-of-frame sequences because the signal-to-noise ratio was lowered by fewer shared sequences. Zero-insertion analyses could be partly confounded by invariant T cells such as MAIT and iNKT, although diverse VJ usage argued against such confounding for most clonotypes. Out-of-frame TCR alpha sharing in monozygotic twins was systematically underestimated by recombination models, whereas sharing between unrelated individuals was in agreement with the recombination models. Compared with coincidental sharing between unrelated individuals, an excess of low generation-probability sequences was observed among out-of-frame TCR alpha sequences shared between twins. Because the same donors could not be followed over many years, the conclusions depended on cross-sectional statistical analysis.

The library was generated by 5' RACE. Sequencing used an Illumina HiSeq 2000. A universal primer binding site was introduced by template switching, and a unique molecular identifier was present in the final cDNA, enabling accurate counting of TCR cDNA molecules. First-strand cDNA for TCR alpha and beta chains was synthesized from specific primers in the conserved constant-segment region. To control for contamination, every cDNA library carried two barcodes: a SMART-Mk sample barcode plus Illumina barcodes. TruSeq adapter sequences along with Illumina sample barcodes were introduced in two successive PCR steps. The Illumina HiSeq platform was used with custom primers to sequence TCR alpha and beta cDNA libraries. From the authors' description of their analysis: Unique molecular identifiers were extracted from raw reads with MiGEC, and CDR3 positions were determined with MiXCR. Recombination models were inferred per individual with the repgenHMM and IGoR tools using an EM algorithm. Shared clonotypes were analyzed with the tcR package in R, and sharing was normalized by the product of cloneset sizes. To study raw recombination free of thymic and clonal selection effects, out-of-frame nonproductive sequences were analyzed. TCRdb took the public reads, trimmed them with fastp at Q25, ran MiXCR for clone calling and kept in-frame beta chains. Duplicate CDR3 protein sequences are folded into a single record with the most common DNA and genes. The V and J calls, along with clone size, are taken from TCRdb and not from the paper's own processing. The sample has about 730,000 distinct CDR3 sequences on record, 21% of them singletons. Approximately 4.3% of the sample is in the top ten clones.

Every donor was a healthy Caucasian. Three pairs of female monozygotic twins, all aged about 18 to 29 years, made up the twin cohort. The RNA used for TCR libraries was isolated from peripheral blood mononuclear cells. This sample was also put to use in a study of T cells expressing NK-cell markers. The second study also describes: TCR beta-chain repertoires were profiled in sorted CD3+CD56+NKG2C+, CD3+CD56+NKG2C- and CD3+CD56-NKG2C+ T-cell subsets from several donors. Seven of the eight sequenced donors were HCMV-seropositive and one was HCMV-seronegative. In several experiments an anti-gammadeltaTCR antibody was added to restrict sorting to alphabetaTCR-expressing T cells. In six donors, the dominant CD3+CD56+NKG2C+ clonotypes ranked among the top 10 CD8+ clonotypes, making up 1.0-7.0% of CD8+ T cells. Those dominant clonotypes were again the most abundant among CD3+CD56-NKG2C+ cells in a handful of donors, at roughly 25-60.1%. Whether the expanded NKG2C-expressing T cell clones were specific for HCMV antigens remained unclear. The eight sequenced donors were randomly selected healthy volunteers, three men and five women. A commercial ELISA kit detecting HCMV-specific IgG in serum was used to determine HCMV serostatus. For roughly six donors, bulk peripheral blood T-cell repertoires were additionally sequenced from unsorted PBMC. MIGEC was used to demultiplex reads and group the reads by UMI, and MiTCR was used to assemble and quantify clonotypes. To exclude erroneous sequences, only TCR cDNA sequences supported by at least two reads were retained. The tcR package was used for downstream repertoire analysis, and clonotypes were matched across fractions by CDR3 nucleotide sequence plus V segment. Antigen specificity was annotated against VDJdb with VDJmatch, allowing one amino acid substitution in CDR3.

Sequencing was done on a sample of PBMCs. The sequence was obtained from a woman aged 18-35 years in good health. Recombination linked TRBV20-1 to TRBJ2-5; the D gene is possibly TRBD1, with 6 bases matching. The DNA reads TGCAGTGTCTGGGGACAACTGGGGGAGACCCAGTACTTC. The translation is CSVWGQLGETQYF.